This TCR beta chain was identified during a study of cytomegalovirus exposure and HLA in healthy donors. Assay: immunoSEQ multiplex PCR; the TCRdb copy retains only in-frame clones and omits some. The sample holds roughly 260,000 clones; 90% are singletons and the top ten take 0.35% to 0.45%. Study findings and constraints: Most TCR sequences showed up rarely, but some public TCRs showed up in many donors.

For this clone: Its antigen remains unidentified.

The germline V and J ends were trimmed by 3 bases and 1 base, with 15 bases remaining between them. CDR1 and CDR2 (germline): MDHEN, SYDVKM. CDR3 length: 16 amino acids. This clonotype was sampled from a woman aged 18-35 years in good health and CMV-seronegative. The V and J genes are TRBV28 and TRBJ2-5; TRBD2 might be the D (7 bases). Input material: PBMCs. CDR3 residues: CASSLLRGLSQETQYF. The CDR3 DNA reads TGTGCCAGCAGTTTGTTGCGGGGGCTTAGCCAAGAGACCCAGTACTTC.